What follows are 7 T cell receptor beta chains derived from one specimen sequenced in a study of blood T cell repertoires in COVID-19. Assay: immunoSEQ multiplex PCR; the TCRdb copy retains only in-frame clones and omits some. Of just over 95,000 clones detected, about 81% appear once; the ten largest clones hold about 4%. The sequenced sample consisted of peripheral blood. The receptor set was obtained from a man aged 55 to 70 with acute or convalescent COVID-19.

The chain's CDR3 is CALSRTGISKSGRWYGYTF. The CDR3 region has the DNA TGTGCTCTATCCCGGACAGGGATTTCTAAGAGTGGCAGGTGGTATGGCTACACCTTC. The rearrangement links TRBV30 to TRBJ1-2; 8 bases are a match to TRBD1. This CDR3 contains 19 residues. Looked up from germline, CDR1 is GTSNPN and CDR2 is SVGIG (reference sequence).

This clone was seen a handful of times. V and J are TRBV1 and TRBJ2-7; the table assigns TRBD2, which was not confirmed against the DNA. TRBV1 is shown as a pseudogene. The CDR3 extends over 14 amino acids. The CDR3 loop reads CTSSSQLVEYEQYV. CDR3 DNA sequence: TGCACCAGCAGCTCCCAACTAGTAGAGTACGAGCAGTACGTC.

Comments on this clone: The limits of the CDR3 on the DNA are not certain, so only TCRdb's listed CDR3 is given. CDR3: CAWSSGQGYSDTQYF. The chain carries TRBV30 and TRBJ2-3; the D call of TRBD1 is as the table states it, not checked on the DNA. Germline V gene data show CDR1 as GTSNPN and CDR2 as SVGIG (reference sequence). The CDR3 is 15 amino acids long, termini counted.

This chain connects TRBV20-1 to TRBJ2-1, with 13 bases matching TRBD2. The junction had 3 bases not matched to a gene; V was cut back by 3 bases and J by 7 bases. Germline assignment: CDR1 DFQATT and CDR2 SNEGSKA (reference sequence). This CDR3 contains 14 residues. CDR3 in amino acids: CSASGTSGVNEQFF. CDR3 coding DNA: TGCAGTGCTAGTGGGACTAGCGGGGTGAATGAGCAGTTCTTC.

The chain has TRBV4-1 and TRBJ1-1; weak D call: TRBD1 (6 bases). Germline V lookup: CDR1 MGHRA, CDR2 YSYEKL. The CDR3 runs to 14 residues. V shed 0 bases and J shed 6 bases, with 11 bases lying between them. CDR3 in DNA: TGCGCCAGCAGCCAAGAGGGAGGGGGGTCTGAAGCTTTCTTT. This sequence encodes CASSQEGGGSEAFF.

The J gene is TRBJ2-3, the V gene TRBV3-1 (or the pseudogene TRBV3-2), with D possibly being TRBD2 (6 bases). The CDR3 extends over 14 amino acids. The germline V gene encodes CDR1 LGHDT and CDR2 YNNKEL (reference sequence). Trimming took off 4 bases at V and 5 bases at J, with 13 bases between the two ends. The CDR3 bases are TGTGCCAGCAGCCCGGGACTTCCTTTAGATACGCAGTATTTT. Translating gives CASSPGLPLDTQYF.

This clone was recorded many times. The DNA for the CDR3 is TGTGCCTGGAGAAGACAGGGCGACGGGGAGCTGTTTTTT. Protein: CAWRRQGDGELFF. The genes are TRBV30 and TRBJ2-2; TRBD1 matches at 7 bases. Germline trimming cut 3 bases from V and 7 bases from J; bases unmatched to any gene: 5. This CDR3 is built from 13 residues. CDR1 GTSNPN and CDR2 SVGIG come from the germline V gene (reference sequence).